The text below deals with one T cell receptor (beta chain). The target antigen is unknown. These data come from a study of cytomegalovirus exposure and HLA in healthy donors. The table came from immunoSEQ multiplex PCR; TCRdb's copy has only in-frame clones and leaves some out. Of about 140,000 clones in the sample, 88% are singletons; the top ten hold around 8%. Overall study findings and caveats: Among TCR beta chains, those listed as cytomegalovirus-associated numbered over 150. Most sequenced TCRs were rare (though some public TCRs occurred in many donors). Cytomegalovirus status was reportedly diagnosed by the classifier with high sensitivity and specificity. First-cohort TCR clusters were later found to tend to co-occur in the 120 or so validation repertoires.

Germline trimming cut 3 bases from V and 6 bases from J; bases unmatched to any gene: 10. The germline V gene has CDR1 SGHRS and CDR2 YFSETQ. The CDR3 consists of 17 residues. The sequenced material came from PBMCs. The receptor was derived from a woman between 18 and 29 years old in good health and CMV-seropositive. The chain has TRBV5-1 and TRBJ1-6, with TRBD1 matching 9 bases. The CDR3 is CASSSLSQGAVNSPLHF. The CDR3 DNA follows: TGCGCCAGCAGCTCCCTTTCACAGGGGGCGGTTAATTCACCCCTCCACTTT.